This TCR beta chain was observed in a study of T cell repertoires in cytomegalovirus infection. Study-level background: CMV infection and matching HLA type were both indicated by public TCR beta signatures.

Each CDR3 protein gets one entry after TCRdb re-called the reads with MiXCR. Of around 490,000 distinct CDR3 sequences in the sample, around 27% were seen once. This CDR3 is 16 amino acids long. Germline V CDR1 and CDR2: MGHRA, YSYEKL. J gave up 0 bases and V 0 bases, and 1 base lay outside the gene matches. Sequencing was done on a sample of PBMCs. J is TRBJ2-1 and V is TRBV4-1; 8 bases are a match to TRBD1. The receptor comes from a human donor in good health (CMV status not recorded). Some clones in this sample may be carry-over from other donors' samples. Here the CDR3 reads CASSQEGQGSYNEQFF. The DNA of the CDR3 is TGCGCCAGCAGCCAAGAAGGACAGGGCTCCTACAATGAGCAGTTCTTC.